The 27 T cell receptor beta chains given below trace back to one sample, sequenced in a study of cytomegalovirus exposure and HLA in healthy donors. The PCR used 60 Vbeta and 13 Jbeta primers. Some clones are missing from TCRdb's copy, which holds only in-frame ones; the method was immunoSEQ multiplex PCR. The sample lists some 130,000 clones; roughly 72% were seen once. The sequenced material came from PBMCs. The receptors stem from a woman aged 45-65 years in good health and CMV-seronegative.

The J gene is TRBJ2-2, the V gene TRBV5-1, with D tentatively TRBD2 (5 bases). The germline V gene has CDR1 SGHRS and CDR2 YFSETQ. The CDR3 has 17 amino acids. Trimming stripped 0 bases from V and 7 bases from J, with 19 bases between. CDR3 region: CASSLEPGLPESGELFF. CDR3 bases: TGCGCCAGCAGCTTGGAGCCCGGACTGCCCGAGAGCGGGGAGCTGTTTTTT.

This clone has a handful of counts. The V gene is TRBV27, the J gene TRBJ2-3, with 8 bases lining up with TRBD1. The CDR3 has 17 amino acids. CDR1 MNHEY and CDR2 SMNVEV come from the germline V gene (reference sequence). Trimming removed 1 base from V and 4 bases from J; junction bases left unmatched: 10. The chain's CDR3 is CASSLLGPGQVADTQYF. The CDR3 bases are TGTGCCAGCAGTTTATTGGGACCGGGACAGGTTGCAGATACGCAGTATTTT.

The chain employs TRBV30 and TRBJ1-2; TRBD1 aligns across 7 bases. The length of the CDR3 is 12 residues. Per the germline V gene, CDR1 is GTSNPN and CDR2 is SVGIG (reference sequence). Losses at the gene ends were 4 bases for V and 4 bases for J; bases not matched to a gene: 3. The CDR3 DNA is TGTGCCTGGACACAGGGGACCTATGGCTACACCTTC. Its protein is CAWTQGTYGYTF.

The chain uses TRBV7-2 and TRBJ2-3; D is perhaps TRBD2 (5 bases). Germline lookup yields CDR1 SGHTA and CDR2 FQGNSA. V lost 0 bases, J lost 2 bases, and 9 bases lay in between. The CDR3 extends over 15 amino acids. The CDR3 region is CASSLAGVVTDTQYF. The CDR3 DNA reads TGTGCCAGCAGCTTAGCGGGAGTAGTCACAGATACGCAGTATTTT.

The chain is built from TRBV6-5 and TRBJ1-5, with 9 bases identical to TRBD1. Germline CDR1 MNHEY, CDR2 SVGAGI. This CDR3 spans 15 amino acids. V lost 6 bases to trimming and J lost 6 bases; unmatched junction nucleotides: 9. Written as DNA, the CDR3 is TGTGCCAGCAGCCGAACAGGGGGCACGTTTCAGCCCCAGCATTTT. It encodes CASSRTGGTFQPQHF.

The J gene is TRBJ2-7, the V gene TRBV5-4; TRBD2 agrees at 11 bases. In germline, CDR1 is SGHNT, CDR2 YYREEE (reference sequence). Germline trimming cut 3 bases from V and 7 bases from J; bases unmatched to any gene: 12. This CDR3 region has 16 residues. CDR3 bases: TGTGCCAGCAGCTCCAGGGAACTAGCGGGAGTAGGAGAGCAGTACTTC. This codes for CASSSRELAGVGEQYF.

The chain employs TRBV11-3 and TRBJ2-5; no reliable D call. The CDR3 contains 11 residues. Germline values: CDR1 SGHNT, CDR2 YENEEA. V gave up 4 bases and J gave up 5 bases, with 5 bases separating them. The DNA for the CDR3 is TGTGCCAGCAGCTCTGTTGAGACCCAGTACTTC. The encoded protein is CASSSVETQYF.

V and J are TRBV5-6 and TRBJ1-5, with D maybe TRBD1 (6 bases). Trimming pared 0 bases from V and 6 bases from J, leaving 19 bases between. CDR3 length: 17 amino acids. The germline V gene encodes CDR1 SGHDT and CDR2 YYEEEE. CDR3 sequence (DNA): TGTGCCAGCAGCTTGGGGCTGACAGGCGGTGGTTTTCAGCCCCAGCATTTT. Protein product: CASSLGLTGGGFQPQHF.

The chain employs TRBV7-2 and TRBJ2-5; a possible D gene is TRBD1 (6 bases). The germline V gene encodes CDR1 SGHTA and CDR2 FQGNSA. Trimming took 4 bases from V and 5 from J, leaving 11 bases between them. The CDR3 sequence is 13 residues long. CDR3 in amino acids: CASSSQGVETQYF. CDR3 nucleotide sequence: TGTGCCAGCAGCTCACAGGGAGTGGAGACCCAGTACTTC.

The V call is TRBV28, the J call TRBJ2-7, with 9 bases that match TRBD1. Unmatched junction bases numbered 5, after V lost 4 bases and J lost 1 base. The CDR3 length is 15 residues. CDR1 and CDR2 from the germline V gene are MDHEN and SYDVKM. The CDR3 DNA reads TGTGCCAGCAGTTCCGGGACAGGGAGTTCCTACGAGCAGTACGTC. Protein sequence: CASSSGTGSSYEQYV.

The chain couples TRBV19 to TRBJ1-1; maybe TRBD1 (5 bases). The CDR3 consists of 10 residues. Germline V gene lookup returns CDR1 LNHDA and CDR2 SQIVND (reference sequence). V dropped 11 bases and J dropped 6 bases, with 10 bases sitting between them. The CDR3 loop is CASGDSEAFF. CDR3 in DNA: TGTGCCTCCGGGGACTCTGAAGCTTTCTTT.

This rearrangement joins TRBV4-3 to TRBJ1-2, with D perhaps matching TRBD1 (6 bases). This CDR3 region has 14 residues. V was pared by 1 base and J by 5 bases, with 11 bases between. CDR1 is LGHNA, CDR2 YSLEER, per germline. The CDR3 is CASSQVQGPYGYTF. CDR3 nucleotide sequence: TGCGCCAGCAGCCAAGTACAGGGACCTTATGGCTACACCTTC.

The table lists this clone with a count of one. This sequence joins TRBV7-8 and TRBJ2-7; D is ambiguous. The germline V gene has CDR1 SGHVS and CDR2 FQNEAQ. With 5 bases removed from V and 3 bases from J, the gap between germline ends came to 14 bases. The CDR3 runs 14 residues. The CDR3 bases are TGTGCCAGCAGCCCTAGGCATGGCGACTACGAGCAGTACTTC. Residues: CASSPRHGDYEQYF.

The V gene is TRBV18, the J gene TRBJ1-5, with TRBD1 matching 10 bases. The CDR3 contains 15 residues. V dropped 0 bases and J dropped 7; count of bases not matched to a gene: 3. CDR1 KGHSH and CDR2 LQKENI come from the germline V gene. In DNA, the CDR3 is TGTGCCAGCTCACCACCCGGGACAGGGGTCCAGCCCCAGCATTTT. Its translation: CASSPPGTGVQPQHF.

The chain has TRBV29-1 and TRBJ2-7; 11 bases fit TRBD1. The CDR3 covers 17 residues. The trim removed 6 bases at V and 0 bases at J, leaving 13 bases unmatched. Germline-derived CDR1 and CDR2 are SQVTM and ANQGSEA. The CDR3: CSVEFSPGTGGSYEQYV. CDR3 nucleotide sequence: TGCAGCGTCGAATTTTCCCCCGGGACAGGGGGCTCCTACGAGCAGTACGTC.

The chain joins TRBV21-1 to TRBJ2-5; the table gives TRBD2 as D, unverified against the DNA. Judging by the DNA end, TRBJ2-7 fits better; the J call may be wrong. TRBV21-1 is a pseudogene. The CDR3 length is 20 residues. DNA for the CDR3: TGTGCCAGCACCGAACAGGGGGAACGCGCTAGCGGGAGGGAGACCTACGAGCAGTACTTC. It is translated as CASTEQGERASGRETYEQYF.

The gene calls are TRBV30 and TRBJ1-2, with 12 positions matching TRBD1. There are 14 residues in the CDR3. The V segment lost 7 bases and the J segment 7 bases; nucleotides outside the gene matches: 10. Germline values: CDR1 GTSNPN, CDR2 SVGIG (reference sequence). CDR3 sequence (DNA): TGTGCCTCCCCACCGGGACAGGGGGCTTTTGGCTACACCTTC. Translating gives CASPPGQGAFGYTF.

The rearrangement uses TRBV2 and TRBJ2-6; TRBD1 agrees at 9 bases. J was trimmed by 4 bases and V by 2 bases; bases with no gene match: 6. This CDR3 is built from 17 residues. CDR1 and CDR2 (germline): SNHLY, FYNNEI. The CDR3 loop reads CASSELGQGTGANVLTF. The CDR3 bases are TGTGCCAGCAGTGAATTGGGACAGGGTACAGGGGCCAACGTCCTGACTTTC. The variable domain in full, with the rest retrieved from reference TRBV2 and TRBJ2-6, is EPEVTQTPSHQVTQMGQEVILRCVPISNHLYFYWYRQILGQKVEFLVSFYNNEISEKSEIFDDQFSVERPDGSNFTLKIRSTKLEDSAMYFCASSELGQGTGANVLTFGAGSRLTVL.

This clone was seen a single time. This chain uses TRBV28 with TRBJ2-3; tentative D call: TRBD2 (6 bases). Germline-derived CDR1 and CDR2 are MDHEN and SYDVKM. The germline V and J ends were trimmed by 8 bases and 3 bases, with 15 bases remaining between them. The CDR3 sequence is 14 residues long. The CDR3 region is CASLPGVGTDTQYF. CDR3 sequence (DNA): TGTGCCAGCTTGCCGGGAGTCGGTACAGATACGCAGTATTTT.

The chain couples TRBV28 to TRBJ2-4; a weak D match, TRBD2 (7 bases). Trimming left V 6 bases short and J 9 bases short, with 18 bases between. Germline V gives CDR1 MDHEN, CDR2 SYDVKM. The CDR3 runs 14 residues. Here the CDR3 DNA reads TGTGCCAGCAGAGAGGAGGGGGGGGGTAGCATTCAGTACTTC. Amino acid sequence: CASREEGGGSIQYF.

The chain carries TRBV30 and TRBJ2-1; 9 bases match TRBD2. V trimming: 3 bases; J trimming: 6 bases; junction bases outside the gene matches: 9. The germline CDR1 and CDR2 sequences are GTSNPN and SVGIG (reference sequence). The CDR3 length is 15 residues. The CDR3 here is CAWSHQLAGSNEQFF. CDR3 DNA sequence: TGTGCCTGGAGCCATCAACTAGCGGGCAGCAATGAGCAGTTCTTC.

Turning to this clone: Germline and junction disagree at one end, which may indicate a read error. The chain uses TRBV30 and TRBJ1-2; 10 bases are shared with TRBD1. Germline V CDR1 and CDR2: GTSNPN, SVGIG (reference sequence). This CDR3 has 14 residues. CDR3 in DNA: TGTGCCTGGAGCTCCGGACAGGGGGTCTATGGCTACCCCTTC. It is translated as CAWSSGQGVYGYPF.

The chain couples TRBV6-6 to TRBJ2-3; D uncertain. From germline, CDR1 is MNHNY and CDR2 SVGAGI (reference sequence). This CDR3 is built from 13 residues. The V end lost 2 bases, the J end lost 5 bases, and 8 bases lay between the germline ends. The CDR3 region has the DNA TGTGCCAGCAGTTACCTGTACTTAGATACGCAGTATTTT. It specifies CASSYLYLDTQYF.

The V call is TRBV7-9, the J call TRBJ2-7; 11 bases align to TRBD2. V was pared by 1 base and J by 0 bases, with 8 bases of the junction left unmatched. The CDR3 runs 18 residues. CDR1 and CDR2 (germline): SEHNR, FQNEAQ (reference sequence). The CDR3 spells CASSLVGLAGRSSYEQYV. CDR3 DNA: TGTGCCAGCAGCTTAGTAGGACTAGCGGGCCGGAGCTCCTACGAGCAGTACGTC.

The V and J genes are TRBV6-5 and TRBJ2-3; 9 bases align to TRBD2. This CDR3 region has 14 residues. Trimming removed 6 bases from V and 9 bases from J; junction bases left unmatched: 10. Looked up from germline, CDR1 is MNHEY and CDR2 is SVGAGI. In DNA, the CDR3 is TGTGCCAGCAGCCCGGTGACTAGCGGAGGGACGCAGTATTTT. It translates to CASSPVTSGGTQYF.

This chain connects TRBV29-1 to TRBJ2-7; 12 bases map to TRBD1. The CDR3 length is 15 residues. The V segment lost 7 bases and the J segment 1 base; nucleotides outside the gene matches: 8. Per germline, CDR1 SQVTM and CDR2 ANQGSEA. CDR3 sequence reads: CSAAGDRGLSYEQYF. CDR3 coding DNA: TGCAGCGCCGCCGGGGACAGGGGGCTGTCCTACGAGCAGTACTTC.

The sample holds one count of this clone. This chain uses TRBV7-9 with TRBJ1-2, with TRBD1 matching 8 bases. The trim removed 5 bases at V and 1 base at J, leaving 18 bases unmatched. The CDR3 consists of 19 residues. Per germline, CDR1 SEHNR and CDR2 FQNEAQ (reference sequence). The CDR3 coding sequence is TGTGCCAGCAGCCCCTCCAAGTCCTCCGGGACAGGCGATAACTATGGCTACACCTTC. Amino acids: CASSPSKSSGTGDNYGYTF.